Listed below are T cell receptor beta chains from one sample, sequenced in a study of spatial heterogeneity in lung cancer. MiXCR, run by TCRdb on the 5' RACE reads, gives a single entry per CDR3 protein. Among fewer than 20,000 distinct CDR3 sequences listed, under 7% were seen once. This specimen was lung tumor tissue, taken at surgery. The receptors here all came from a female donor with early-stage non-small cell lung cancer. The CDR3 runs from the conserved cysteine through the conserved F or W. Fields, in order: V gene, D gene, CDR3 protein. The D gene is left open where the match is weak.

TRBV20-1 TRBD2 CSARDPLAGDTGELFF
TRBV20-1 TRBD1 CSATDRGTHTDTQYF
TRBV6-1 - CATQGGRTNTGELFF
TRBV11-3 TRBD2 CASSLDGRAAGNNEQFF
TRBV6-1 - CASREQSWNTEAFF
TRBV5-4 TRBD2 CASSLDLAGNPPDTQYF
TRBV5-4 TRBD1 CASSPGQGSYEQYF
TRBV7-2 TRBD2 CASSPPGTSGANEQFF
TRBV5-4 - CASSSRDFLRTDTQYF
TRBV7-2 TRBD2 CASSSAGGRFLGTQYF
TRBV2 - CASSVQVSYGYTF
TRBV6-2/TRBV6-3 - CASSYSDTQYF
TRBV6-1 TRBD2 CASSVSSGVHEQFF
TRBV28 - CASSPTGALTRSNEQFF
TRBV4-2 - CASSQAGEYYNEQFF
TRBV7-2 - CASSLAGGADTQYF
TRBV2 - CASSVKNIQYF
TRBV7-9 TRBD2 CASRPPGLVYNEQFF
TRBV6-2/TRBV6-3 TRBD2 CASSTSGSSEQYF
TRBV7-6 - CASSDWSEQETQYF
TRBV24-1 TRBD1 CATREPGQGNTGELFF
TRBV4-1 TRBD2 CASTRGLAEIYNEQFF
TRBV10-2 - CATRGRGEDEKLFF
TRBV5-6 - CVSSRHRIQETQYF
TRBV5-1 - CASTGSAANTGELFF
TRBV23-1 - CASSQSGGNTGELFF
TRBV28 - CASSLVSSALYQPQHF
TRBV7-2 - CASTHRGGPDYEQYF
TRBV4-2 - CASSQDRRENTEAFF
TRBV9 - CASSETAPSSGANVLTF
TRBV10-3 - CAISDPPGLKYYEQYF
TRBV29-1 - CSAHLVANTGELFF
TRBV10-3 - CAISDRDRLGDSYTF
TRBV7-8 - CASSPRNRDNYEQYF
TRBV28 TRBD2 CASSSRTSGRQTQYF
TRBV29-1 TRBD1 CSGDRDSNEQFF
TRBV6-5 TRBD1 CASPRGQGSGNTIYF
TRBV28 - CASSLKAASLWNTIYF
TRBV28 - CASSSRVNNEQFF
TRBV7-9 - CASSLDGPTEAFF
TRBV5-1 TRBD1 CASSLALTGARGEAFF
TRBV7-9 - CASSPPTLLNTGELFF
TRBV5-4 - CASSFGAGNEQFF
TRBV29-1 - CSVDTGPSSGANVLTF
TRBV7-2 TRBD2 CASSGSGIGGVWQYF
TRBV2 - CASSETGNWGSPLHF
TRBV27 TRBD2 CASSFSLAGATDTQYF
TRBV7-9 TRBD1 CASSQDRGGEAFF
TRBV24-1 TRBD2 CATSDSGTSGAPYNEQFF
TRBV12-3/TRBV12-4 - CASSPSDRNYGYTF
TRBV7-9 TRBD1 CASSLDRDEQYF
TRBV10-3 - CAITSRWQGDYEQYF
TRBV24-1 TRBD2 CATSVGGGREETQYF
TRBV18 TRBD2 CASSPRGLAGNYEQYF